This T cell receptor (beta chain) was sequenced for a study of immune evolution from preneoplasia to lung adenocarcinoma. H&E slides confirmed each diagnosis, reviewed by two pathologists independently. There are 16 residues in the CDR3. The V and J ends lost 0 bases and 4 bases respectively, with 15 bases between them. Germline assignment: CDR1 LNHNV and CDR2 YYDKDF (reference sequence). Using immunoSEQ multiplex PCR, the repertoire was profiled, and TCRdb retains in-frame clones only, with some absent. The sample records approximately 11,000 clones, 76% being singletons. The sequenced sample was FFPE normal lung tissue adjacent to the tumor. The chain has TRBV15 and TRBJ2-5; tentatively, D is TRBD1 (7 bases). This receptor was identified in a person aged 55 to 69 with lung adenocarcinoma. Some clones in this sample may be carry-over from other donors' samples. CDR3 residues: CATSRDVTGRRETQYF. For the CDR3, the DNA is TGTGCCACCAGCAGAGACGTGACAGGGAGGCGAGAGACCCAGTACTTC.